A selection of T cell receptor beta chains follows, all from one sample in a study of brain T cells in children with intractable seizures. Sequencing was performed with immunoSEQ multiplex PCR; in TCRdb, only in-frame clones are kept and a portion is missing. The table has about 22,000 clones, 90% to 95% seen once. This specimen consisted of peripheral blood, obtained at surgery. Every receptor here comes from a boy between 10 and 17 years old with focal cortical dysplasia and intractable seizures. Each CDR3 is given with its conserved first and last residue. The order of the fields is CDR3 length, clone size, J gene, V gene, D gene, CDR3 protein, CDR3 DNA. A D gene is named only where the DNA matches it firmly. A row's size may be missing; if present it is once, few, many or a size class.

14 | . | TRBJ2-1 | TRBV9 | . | CASSERDGYNEQFF | TGTGCCAGCAGCGAAAGGGACGGGTACAATGAGCAGTTCTTC
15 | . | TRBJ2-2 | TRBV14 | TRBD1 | CASSSGTGGTGELFF | TGTGCCAGCAGCTCCGGGACAGGGGGCACCGGGGAGCTGTTTTTT
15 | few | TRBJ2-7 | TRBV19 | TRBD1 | CASSIVGQALYEQYF | TGTGCCAGTAGTATAGTGGGACAGGCCCTCTACGAGCAGTACTTC
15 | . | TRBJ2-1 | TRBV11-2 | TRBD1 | CASSPPRDSYNEQFF | TGTGCCAGCAGCCCCCCCCGGGACAGTTACAATGAGCAGTTCTTC
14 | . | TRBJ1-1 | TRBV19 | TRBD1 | CASRETGINTEAFF | TGTGCCAGTAGGGAGACAGGGATTAACACTGAAGCTTTCTTT
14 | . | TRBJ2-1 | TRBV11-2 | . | CASSLGPTFGQQFF | TGTGCCAGCAGCTTAGGGCCTACTTTCGGCCAGCAGTTCTTC
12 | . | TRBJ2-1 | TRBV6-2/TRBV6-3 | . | CASSYLGIVQFF | TGTGCCAGCAGTTACTTAGGGATCGTGCAGTTCTTC
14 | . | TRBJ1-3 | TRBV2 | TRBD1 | CAGRDRRSGNTIYF | TGTGCCGGACGGGACAGGCGCTCTGGAAACACCATATATTTT
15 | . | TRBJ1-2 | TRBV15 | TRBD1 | CATSRAGQAYYGYTF | TGTGCCACCAGCAGAGCGGGACAGGCTTACTATGGCTACACCTTC
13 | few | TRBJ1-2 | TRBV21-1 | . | CASSRDTNYGYTF | TGTGCCAGCAGCCGGGACACTAACTATGGCTACACCTTC
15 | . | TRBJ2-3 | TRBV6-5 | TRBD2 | CASRRTSGYTDTQYF | TGTGCCAGCAGGCGGACTAGCGGCTACACAGATACGCAGTATTTT
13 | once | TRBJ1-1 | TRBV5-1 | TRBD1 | CASSLDGTGEAFF | TGCGCCAGCAGCTTGGACGGGACAGGTGAAGCTTTCTTT
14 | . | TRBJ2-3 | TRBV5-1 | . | CASSFGGSTDTQYF | TGCGCCAGCAGCTTTGGGGGGAGCACAGATACGCAGTATTTT
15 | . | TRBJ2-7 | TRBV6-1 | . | CASSDGDNRKVEQYF | TGTGCCAGCAGTGATGGGGACAACCGAAAGGTAGAGCAGTACTTC
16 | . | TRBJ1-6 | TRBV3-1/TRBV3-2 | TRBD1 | CASSPGQGLGNSPLHF | TGTGCCAGCAGCCCGGGACAGGGGTTAGGGAATTCACCCCTCCACTTT
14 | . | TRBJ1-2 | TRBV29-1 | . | CSGKGRVGFYGYTF | TGCAGCGGAAAGGGCAGGGTTGGTTTCTATGGCTACACCTTC